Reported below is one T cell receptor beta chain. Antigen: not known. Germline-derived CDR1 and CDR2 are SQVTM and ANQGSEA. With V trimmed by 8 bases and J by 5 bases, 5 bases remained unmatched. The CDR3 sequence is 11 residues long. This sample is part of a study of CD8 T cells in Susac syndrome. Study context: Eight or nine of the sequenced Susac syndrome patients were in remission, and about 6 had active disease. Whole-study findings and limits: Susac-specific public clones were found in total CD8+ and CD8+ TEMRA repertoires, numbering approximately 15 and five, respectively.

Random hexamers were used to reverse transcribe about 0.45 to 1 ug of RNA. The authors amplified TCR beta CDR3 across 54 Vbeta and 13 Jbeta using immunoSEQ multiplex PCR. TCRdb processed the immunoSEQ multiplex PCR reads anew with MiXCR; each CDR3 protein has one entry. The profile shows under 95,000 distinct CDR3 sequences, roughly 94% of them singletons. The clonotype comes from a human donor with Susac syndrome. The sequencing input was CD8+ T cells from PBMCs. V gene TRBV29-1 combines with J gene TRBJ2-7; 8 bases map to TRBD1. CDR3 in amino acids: CSITGGNEQYF. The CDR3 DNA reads TGCAGCATCACAGGGGGAAACGAGCAGTACTTC.